The rows below give T cell receptor beta chains drawn from one sample of a study of metastatic and nonmetastatic thyroid tumors. TCRdb re-processed the PCR reads through MiXCR. The table has about 7,000 clones, under 20% seen once; the top ten hold 20% to 25%. Material: adjacent normal tissue. The receptors come from a male donor with papillary thyroid cancer or a benign thyroid nodule (not recorded which). Some clones in this sample may be carry-over from other donors' samples. Each CDR3 is given with its conserved first and last residue. Each record gives: J gene, D gene, V gene, clone size, CDR3 DNA, CDR3 protein. A D gene is named only where the DNA matches it firmly. Clone sizes are given selectively: once, few, many, or a class where the clone is expanded.

>TRBJ2-7|TRBD2|TRBV4-1|.
TGCGCCAGCAGCAAAACGGGGAGCGGGGTCCACGAGCAGTACTTC
CASSKTGSGVHEQYF
>TRBJ2-7|.|TRBV5-1|.
TGCGCCAGCTCAGGGGCGAGGGGTTACGAGCAGTACTTC
CASSGARGYEQYF
>TRBJ1-6|.|TRBV9|few
TGTGCCAGCAGCGTAGTGGACAGTCAAAATTCACCCCTCCACTTT
CASSVVDSQNSPLHF
>TRBJ1-3|TRBD1|TRBV6-1|large
TGTGCCAGCAGTGTACAGGGGCGCCCTGGAAACACCATATATTTT
CASSVQGRPGNTIYF
>TRBJ2-3|TRBD2|TRBV24-1|.
TGTGCCACCGGGGGGGTTGATTGGTCAGATAAGCAGTATTTT
CATGGVDWSDKQYF
>TRBJ2-1|.|TRBV6-2/TRBV6-3|few
TGTGCCAGCAGTTACTGGACTGTCAATGAGCAGTTCTTC
CASSYWTVNEQFF
>TRBJ2-3|.|TRBV4-1|.
TGCGCCAGCAGGGTCGAGGGAACGCAGTATTTT
CASRVEGTQYF
>TRBJ1-6|TRBD1|TRBV9|few
TGTGCCAGCAGACCAACCGGGACAGATAATTCACCCCTCCACTTT
CASRPTGTDNSPLHF
>TRBJ1-6|TRBD1|TRBV30|few
TGTGCCTGGAGTGTACTTTCTCAGGGGGGGACTTATAATTCACCCCTCCACTTT
CAWSVLSQGGTYNSPLHF
>TRBJ2-5|.|TRBV6-6|many
TGTGCCAGCAGTTACTCCGGGACGGGGAGGGAGACCCAGTACTTC
CASSYSGTGRETQYF
>TRBJ2-1|TRBD2|TRBV6-1|many
TGTGCCAGCAGTGAACGGACTAGCGCGCAGTTCTTC
CASSERTSAQFF
>TRBJ2-1|TRBD2|TRBV6-1|.
TGTGCCAGCAGTGAACTAGCGGCATACAATGAGCAGTTCTTC
CASSELAAYNEQFF
>TRBJ2-1|TRBD2|TRBV20-1|many
TGCAGTGCTAGAGATCATAGCCTAGCGGGAGGGTACAATGAGCAGTTCTTC
CSARDHSLAGGYNEQFF
>TRBJ2-2|.|TRBV27|few
TGTGCCAGCAGCTACCGAGGACTCGGGGAGCTGTTTTTT
CASSYRGLGELFF
>TRBJ2-3|TRBD1|TRBV6-2/TRBV6-3|few
TGTGCCAGCAGTGACGCCGACAGGGGGGTCACAGATACGCAGTATTTT
CASSDADRGVTDTQYF
>TRBJ1-5|.|TRBV28|few
TGTGCCAGCAGTTTAACCCAGGGGTTCAATCAGCCCCAGCATTTT
CASSLTQGFNQPQHF
>TRBJ2-2|.|TRBV7-3|.
TGTGCCAGCAGCTTATTGGGGGGCTCCGGGGAGCTGTTTTTT
CASSLLGGSGELFF
>TRBJ2-1|TRBD1|TRBV19|.
TGTGCCAGTAGTAGGGACAGGGGGTCTAAAGAGCAGTTCTTC
CASSRDRGSKEQFF
>TRBJ2-2|.|TRBV15|.
TGTGCCACCAGCAGAGGGACTGGCGCTGTTGAGCTGTTCTTT
CATSRGTGAVELFF
>TRBJ2-3|TRBD2|TRBV28|.
TGTGCCAGCAGTTCGACCGCGCCGACTAGCGGGAGGAGTAGGGATACGCAGTATTTT
CASSSTAPTSGRSRDTQYF
>TRBJ2-1|TRBD1|TRBV2|few
TGTGCCAGCAGAGGACAGGGACACTACAATGAGCAGTTCTTC
CASRGQGHYNEQFF
>TRBJ1-2|.|TRBV3-1|many
TGTGCCAGCAGCCTCAGATCCGGTCGAGGCTATGGCTACACCTTC
CASSLRSGRGYGYTF
>TRBJ2-7|.|TRBV25-1|few
TGTGCCAGCAGTGCCACAGGGCTAAGCTCCTACGAGCAGTACTTC
CASSATGLSSYEQYF
>TRBJ1-5|.|TRBV2|.
TGTGCCAGCATATCTAAGGGGGGCAATCAGCCCCAGCATTTT
CASISKGGNQPQHF
>TRBJ2-5|.|TRBV20-1|once
TGCAGTGCCCCTCGACCCCCACCCCCGGAGACCCAGTACTTC
CSAPRPPPPETQYF
>TRBJ2-7|.|TRBV6-1|.
TGTGCCAGCAGTGAAAGGGGTCGCGTGTACGAGCAGTACTTC
CASSERGRVYEQYF
>TRBJ2-7|.|TRBV11-2|.
TGTGCCAGCAGCTTCGGGGGGCTGGGCTACGAGCAGTACTTC
CASSFGGLGYEQYF
>TRBJ1-2|TRBD1|TRBV12-3/TRBV12-4|few
TGTGCCAGCAGTCGCGATCACAGGGGGAACTATGGCTACACCTTC
CASSRDHRGNYGYTF
>TRBJ1-2|TRBD1|TRBV12-3/TRBV12-4|few
TGTGCCAGCAGCCCCCGGGGACAGGGGATAGATGGCTACACCTTC
CASSPRGQGIDGYTF
>TRBJ2-7|TRBD2|TRBV7-2|.
TGTGCCAGCAGCTCCGTAGCGGGCTACCCCTACGAGCAGTACTTC
CASSSVAGYPYEQYF